The entry that follows covers one T cell receptor (beta chain) sequence. Its antigen is undetermined. The data stem from a study of beta chain features in type 1 diabetes. Study conclusions and caveats: Type 1 diabetes patients showed fewer insertions and more deletions at VDJ junctions.

Germline V gene lookup returns CDR1 SNHLY and CDR2 FYNNEI. Trimming shortened V by 6 bases and J by 4 bases, and 18 bases separated the two germline ends. This CDR3 has 15 amino acids. CD4+ cells of the naive, central memory, regulatory and stem cell-like memory types were sorted via CD45RO/CCR7/CD25/CD127/CD95/CD27. Reverse transcription of all isolated RNA meant that expressed TCRB transcripts were sequenced. Generated by immunoSEQ multiplex PCR, the TCRdb table keeps only in-frame clones and is missing some. In the table there are roughly 250,000 clones, 9.6% of which are singletons. The J gene is TRBJ1-1, the V gene TRBV2; D is undetermined. The clonotype comes from a woman between 18 and 29 years old in good health. The specimen was naive CD4+ T cells from blood. The CDR3, as DNA: TGTGCCAGCAGCGATGCACCCCAGGTGGGCACTGAAGCTTTCTTT. This codes for CASSDAPQVGTEAFF. The full variable domain, its missing parts supplied by reference TRBV2 and TRBJ1-1, is EPEVTQTPSHQVTQMGQEVILRCVPISNHLYFYWYRQILGQKVEFLVSFYNNEISEKSEIFDDQFSVERPDGSNFTLKIRSTKLEDSAMYFCASSDAPQVGTEAFFGQGTRLTVV.